The 30 T cell receptor beta chains listed next were all sequenced from one sample in a study of cytomegalovirus exposure and HLA in healthy donors. Both 60 Vbeta primers and 13 Jbeta primers went into the PCR. Repertoires were generated with immunoSEQ multiplex PCR, while TCRdb's copy carries only in-frame clones and drops some. The sample lists more than 95,000 clones; roughly four fifths were seen once. Input material: PBMCs. The receptors were sampled from a man over 45 in good health and CMV-seronegative.

This clone was detected only a few times. V and J are TRBV25-1 and TRBJ1-2, with 7 nucleotides matching TRBD1. The CDR3 spans 13 residues. Germline V gene data show CDR1 as MGHDK and CDR2 as SYGVNS. Trimming cost V 4 bases and J 4 bases; bases outside gene matches: 3. CDR3 bases: TGTGCCAGCAGTGCCGGACAGGTCTATGGCTACACCTTC. This encodes CASSAGQVYGYTF.

Concerning this clone: One end of the junction does not line up with germline, which may come from a read error. The chain has TRBV7-6 and TRBJ2-7, with TRBD1 matching 8 bases. The CDR3 totals 13 residues. The germline V gene encodes CDR1 SGHVS and CDR2 FNYEAQ. The CDR3 sequence is CASSWGQAYEQCF. CDR3 sequence (DNA): TGTGCCAGCAGCTGGGGACAGGCCTACGAGCAGTGCTTC.

V is TRBV5-1 and J is TRBJ2-2; 8 bases are shared with TRBD1. The CDR3 extends over 15 amino acids. V lost 3 bases and J lost 2; bases outside the gene matches: 3. The germline CDR1 and CDR2 sequences are SGHRS and YFSETQ. The CDR3 region is CASSSTGDNTGELFF. For the CDR3, the DNA is TGCGCCAGCAGCTCGACAGGGGACAACACCGGGGAGCTGTTTTTT.

This clone was picked up a small number of times. J is TRBJ1-3 and V is TRBV11-2; D ambiguous. V lost 1 base and J 5 bases, leaving 12 bases between the germline ends. From germline, CDR1 is SGHAT and CDR2 FQNNGV. CDR3 length: 15 residues. This CDR3 is CASSLGTGSRNTIYF. CDR3 nucleotides: TGTGCCAGCAGCTTAGGTACCGGGTCGCGAAACACCATATATTTT.

This rearrangement joins TRBV6-5 to TRBJ2-7, with 7 bases identical to TRBD1. Germline CDR1 is MNHEY and CDR2 is SVGAGI. This CDR3 comprises 15 residues. Trimming cost V 6 bases and J 3 bases; bases outside gene matches: 11. CDR3 amino acids: CASSQTGPTHYEQYV. The CDR3 bases are TGTGCCAGCAGCCAGACAGGGCCCACCCACTACGAGCAGTACGTC.

V usage is TRBV15 and J usage is TRBJ2-7; perhaps TRBD1 as D (5 bases). With 3 bases removed from V and 2 bases from J, the gap between germline ends came to 11 bases. The germline CDR1 and CDR2 sequences are LNHNV and YYDKDF (reference sequence). There are 14 residues in the CDR3. CDR3 bases: TGTGCCACCAGCAGGGATGACAGACCCTACGAGCAGTACTTC. It translates to CATSRDDRPYEQYF. Using reference TRBV15 and TRBJ2-7 for the parts outside the CDR3, the full variable domain is DAMVIQNPRYQVTQFGKPVTLSCSQTLNHNVMYWYQQKSSQAPKLLFHYYDKDFNNEADTPDNFQSRRPNTSFCFLDIRSPGLGDTAMYLCATSRDDRPYEQYFGPGTRLTVT.

The genes are TRBV6-1 and TRBJ1-5; D is unclear. The CDR3 totals 14 residues. Germline CDR1 MNHNS, CDR2 SASEGT. Trimming stripped 1 base from V and 6 bases from J, with 10 bases between. The CDR3 reads CASSEGSRFQPQHF. CDR3 nucleotide sequence: TGTGCCAGCAGTGAAGGTTCGCGGTTTCAGCCCCAGCATTTT.

This clone was observed a few times. The rearrangement joins TRBV9 to TRBJ1-6, with 7 bases matching TRBD1. V lost 3 bases to trimming and J lost 7 bases; unmatched junction nucleotides: 4. Per the germline V gene, CDR1 is SGDLS and CDR2 is YYNGEE. This CDR3 comprises 14 residues. The CDR3 DNA is TGTGCCAGCAGCGGAGGACAGGAGAATTCACCCCTCCACTTT. It specifies CASSGGQENSPLHF.

The gene calls are TRBV5-1 and TRBJ2-1, with 7 bases matching TRBD1. V dropped 3 bases and J dropped 9; count of bases not matched to a gene: 9. This CDR3 has 14 residues. CDR1 is SGHRS and CDR2 is YFSETQ in the germline V gene. The CDR3 spells CASSSGTELVEQFF. The CDR3 nucleotides are TGCGCCAGCAGCTCTGGGACAGAACTAGTTGAGCAGTTCTTC.

The V gene is TRBV5-1, the J gene TRBJ2-5; D gene ambiguous. This CDR3 comprises 14 residues. Germline V gives CDR1 SGHRS, CDR2 YFSETQ. The V gene lost 6 bases and the J gene lost 2 bases, with 14 bases spanning the gap. CDR3 amino acids: CASTGGSRQETQYF. CDR3 in DNA: TGCGCCAGCACCGGCGGTAGCCGGCAAGAGACCCAGTACTTC.

This chain joins TRBV4-1 and TRBJ2-4, with 16 bases fitting TRBD2. The CDR3 is made up of 18 amino acids. The germline V gene has CDR1 MGHRA and CDR2 YSYEKL. Unmatched junction bases numbered 4, after V lost 4 bases and J lost 1 base. CDR3 region: CASSPGLAGGRAKNIQYF. The CDR3 DNA sequence: TGCGCCAGCAGCCCGGGACTAGCGGGGGGGCGTGCCAAAAACATTCAGTACTTC.

This rearrangement joins TRBV6-6 to TRBJ2-1; maybe TRBD1 (5 bases). Trimming pared 2 bases from V and 4 bases from J, leaving 6 bases between. The CDR3 consists of 13 residues. The germline CDR1 and CDR2 sequences are MNHNY and SVGAGI (reference sequence). The CDR3 region has the DNA TGTGCCAGCAGTTACCCAGGGTACAATGAGCAGTTCTTC. Translated: CASSYPGYNEQFF.

The chain recombines TRBV7-9 with TRBJ1-5; tentative D call: TRBD1 (5 bases). The germline V gene has CDR1 SEHNR and CDR2 FQNEAQ (reference sequence). This CDR3 is built from 13 residues. Trimming pared 5 bases from V and 7 bases from J, leaving 12 bases between. This chain's CDR3 is CASSGNQGQPQHF. In DNA form, the CDR3 reads TGTGCCAGCAGCGGAAACCAGGGACAGCCCCAGCATTTT.

The chain links TRBV5-1 to TRBJ2-2; 10 bases map to TRBD2. V trimming: 4 bases; J trimming: 1 base; junction bases outside the gene matches: 4. This CDR3 has 16 amino acids. The germline gives CDR1 SGHRS, CDR2 YFSETQ. The CDR3 DNA reads as TGCGCCAGCAGCCGGACTAGCGGATTGAACACCGGGGAGCTGTTTTTT. Translation: CASSRTSGLNTGELFF. Based on the CDR3 plus reference TRBV5-1 and TRBJ2-2, the full variable domain is KAGVTQTPRYLIKTRGQQVTLSCSPISGHRSVSWYQQTPGQGLQFLFEYFSETQRNKGNFPGRFSGRQFSNSRSEMNVSTLELGDSALYLCASSRTSGLNTGELFFGEGSRLTVL.

The rearrangement links TRBV5-1 to TRBJ2-3; no clear D gene. V was shortened by 3 bases and J by 5 bases, with 13 bases between the two germline ends. Germline CDR1 and CDR2: SGHRS and YFSETQ. CDR3 length: 14 residues. As DNA, the CDR3 is TGCGCCAGCAGCTCTACAGACGCCGGAGATACGCAGTATTTT. This gives the protein CASSSTDAGDTQYF.

The rearrangement joins TRBV7-3 to TRBJ1-6; TRBD1 matches at 9 bases. V trimming: 2 bases; J trimming: 7 bases; junction bases outside the gene matches: 0. Per germline, CDR1 SGHTA and CDR2 FQGTGA. This CDR3 is built from 14 residues. The CDR3 DNA is TGTGCCAGCAGCTTAGGGACAGGGAATTCACCCCTCCACTTT. Encoded protein: CASSLGTGNSPLHF.

This chain connects TRBV2 to TRBJ1-5, with 11 bases aligning to TRBD1. This CDR3 region has 14 residues. The junction had 5 bases not matched to a gene; V was cut back by 7 bases and J by 6 bases. Germline CDR1 SNHLY, CDR2 FYNNEI. The CDR3 nucleotides read TGTGCCAGCAACGGACAGGGGGCGGCTCAGCCCCAGCATTTT. Amino acid sequence: CASNGQGAAQPQHF.

This chain uses TRBV5-6 with TRBJ1-2; D gene unclear. Germline V CDR1 and CDR2: SGHDT, YYEEEE. The CDR3 has 12 residues. Trimming cost V 4 bases and J 5 bases, with 9 bases left between them. CDR3 region: CASSGQDYGYTF. CDR3 DNA sequence: TGTGCCAGCAGCGGGCAGGATTATGGCTACACCTTC.

This chain links TRBV5-6 with TRBJ1-3; D ambiguous. Germline CDR1 is SGHDT and CDR2 is YYEEEE. V was trimmed by 0 bases and J by 2 bases, leaving 12 bases between them. This CDR3 contains 16 residues. The CDR3, as DNA: TGTGCCAGCAGCTTGGTTGTCCCCAGGCCTGGAAACACCATATATTTT. As protein: CASSLVVPRPGNTIYF. Full variable domain (outside the CDR3, taken from reference TRBV5-6 and TRBJ1-3): DAGVTQSPTHLIKTRGQQVTLRCSPKSGHDTVSWYQQALGQGPQFIFQYYEEEERQRGNFPDRFSGHQFPNYSSELNVNALLLGDSALYLCASSLVVPRPGNTIYFGEGSWLTVV.

This clone was picked up a small number of times. J is TRBJ1-2 and V is TRBV19, with D possibly matching TRBD1 (6 bases). The CDR3 covers 15 residues. Germline loops: CDR1 LNHDA, CDR2 SQIVND (reference sequence). Trimming removed 5 bases from V and 1 base from J, with 14 bases in between. The CDR3 nucleotides read TGTGCCAGTAGTGCCCGGGACACATTTAACTATGGCTACACCTTC. It translates to CASSARDTFNYGYTF.

This clone was seen a single time. This chain links TRBV6-5 with TRBJ1-1; D may be TRBD1 (5 bases). Germline V CDR1 and CDR2: MNHEY, SVGAGI. Trimming pared 2 bases from V and 5 bases from J, leaving 18 bases between. This CDR3 has 16 amino acids. The CDR3 sequence: CASSYSGRVASTEAFF. CDR3 DNA sequence: TGTGCCAGCAGTTACAGTGGCAGGGTGGCCAGTACTGAAGCTTTCTTT.

V is TRBV4-1 and J is TRBJ2-3, with 13 bases fitting TRBD2. J gave up 1 base and V 1 base, and 14 bases lay outside the gene matches. Germline V CDR1 and CDR2: MGHRA, YSYEKL. The CDR3 consists of 21 residues. CDR3 nucleotides: TGCGCCAGCAGCCAAGGGTTTTTGGGACTAGCGGGGCTCCCTCGCACAGATACGCAGTATTTT. Translating gives CASSQGFLGLAGLPRTDTQYF.

The chain recombines TRBV6-6 with TRBJ1-2; tentative D call: TRBD1 (6 bases). The CDR3 length is 12 residues. CDR1 and CDR2 from the germline V gene are MNHNY and SVGAGI (reference sequence). V lost 8 bases and J 7 bases, leaving 14 bases between the germline ends. The CDR3 here is CASEKTGLGYTF. The CDR3 bases are TGTGCCAGCGAGAAGACAGGTCTTGGCTACACCTTC.

This rearrangement joins TRBV2 to TRBJ1-1; maybe TRBD1 (6 bases). CDR3 length: 14 amino acids. Germline-derived CDR1 and CDR2 are SNHLY and FYNNEI. V lost 6 bases and J 7 bases, leaving 18 bases between the germline ends. CDR3 in amino acids: CASRDRGVTLEAFF. In nucleotides, the CDR3 is TGTGCCAGCAGGGACAGAGGCGTCACCCTTGAAGCTTTCTTT.

CDR3: CAGSGGGNYGYTF. The CDR3 DNA follows: TGTGCCGGATCGGGGGGAGGTAACTATGGCTACACCTTC. The chain recombines TRBV30 with TRBJ1-2; a weak D match, TRBD1 (5 bases). Trimming took off 8 bases at V and 1 base at J, with 14 bases between the two ends. The length of the CDR3 is 13 residues. Germline V gives CDR1 GTSNPN, CDR2 SVGIG (reference sequence).

The V and J genes are TRBV27 and TRBJ2-3; D gene unclear. CDR3 size: 14 residues. From germline, CDR1 is MNHEY and CDR2 SMNVEV (reference sequence). V lost 0 bases to trimming and J lost 7 bases, with 11 bases between them. The chain's CDR3 is CASSLSLWAHTQYF. The CDR3 DNA reads as TGTGCCAGCAGTTTATCGTTGTGGGCGCATACGCAGTATTTT.

The chain employs TRBV7-2 and TRBJ1-5; 8 nucleotides line up with TRBD1. The CDR3 has 15 residues. The J segment lost 7 bases and the V segment lost 5 bases, leaving 10 bases of the junction unmatched. Germline V gene sequence: CDR1 SGHTA, CDR2 FQGNSA. The CDR3 nucleotides read TGTGCCAGCAGCCCCGCCCAGGGGGCGCCCCAGCCCCAGCATTTT. Encoded protein: CASSPAQGAPQPQHF.

The rearrangement links TRBV5-6 to TRBJ2-7; 8 bases align to TRBD1. The V segment lost 4 bases and the J segment 5 bases; nucleotides outside the gene matches: 8. CDR3 length equals 14 residues. The germline gives CDR1 SGHDT, CDR2 YYEEEE. The CDR3 reads CASSPGGRSHEQYV. DNA for the CDR3: TGTGCCAGCAGCCCAGGGGGCCGCAGCCACGAGCAGTACGTC.

V and J are TRBV19 and TRBJ1-2; TRBD1 matches 8 bases. Per germline, CDR1 LNHDA and CDR2 SQIVND (reference sequence). The CDR3 is 15 amino acids. J gave up 3 bases and V 8 bases, and 11 bases lay outside the gene matches. CDR3 region: CASDPGQGLHYGYTF. The CDR3 coding sequence is TGTGCCAGTGATCCCGGACAGGGACTTCACTATGGCTACACCTTC.

CDR3 residues: CASTGGKERGGSEQYV. CDR3 in DNA: TGTGCCAGCACAGGGGGGAAGGAGCGGGGGGGCTCCGAGCAGTACGTC. The V and J genes are TRBV5-8 and TRBJ2-7; 10 positions match TRBD2. Germline V gives CDR1 SGHTS, CDR2 YDEGEE. This CDR3 has 16 residues. J lost 6 bases, V lost 6 bases, and 15 bases had no gene match.